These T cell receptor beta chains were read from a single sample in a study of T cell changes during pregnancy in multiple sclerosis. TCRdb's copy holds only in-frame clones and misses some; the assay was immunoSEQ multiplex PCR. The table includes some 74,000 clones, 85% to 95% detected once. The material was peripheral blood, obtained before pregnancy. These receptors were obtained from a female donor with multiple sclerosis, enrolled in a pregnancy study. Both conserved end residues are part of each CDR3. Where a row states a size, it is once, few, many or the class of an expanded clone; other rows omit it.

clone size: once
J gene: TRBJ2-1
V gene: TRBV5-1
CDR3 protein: CASSLGGLAEYNEQFF

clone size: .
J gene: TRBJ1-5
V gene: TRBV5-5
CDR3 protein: CASSFSGSNQPQHF

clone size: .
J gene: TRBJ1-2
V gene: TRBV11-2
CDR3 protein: CASSLANYGYTF

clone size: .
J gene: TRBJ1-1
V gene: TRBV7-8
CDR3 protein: CASSSQGSRTGYTEAFF

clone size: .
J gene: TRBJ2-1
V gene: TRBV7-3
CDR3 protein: CASSLTPGLFRDEQFF

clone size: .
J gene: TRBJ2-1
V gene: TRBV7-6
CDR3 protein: CASSLGTSGYNEQFF

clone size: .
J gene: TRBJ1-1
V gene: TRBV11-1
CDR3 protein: CASSLRFGRGQMNTEAFF

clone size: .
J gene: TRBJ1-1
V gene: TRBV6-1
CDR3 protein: CASSDRTTGTEAFF

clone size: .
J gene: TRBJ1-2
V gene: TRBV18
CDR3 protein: CASSPLQGGNYGYTF

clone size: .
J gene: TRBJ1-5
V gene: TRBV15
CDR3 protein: CATSRLTGLWPQHF

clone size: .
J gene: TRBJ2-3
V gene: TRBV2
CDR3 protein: CASSEGGGTDTQYF

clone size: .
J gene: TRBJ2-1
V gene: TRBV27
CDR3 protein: CASSRLGTSSDNEQFF

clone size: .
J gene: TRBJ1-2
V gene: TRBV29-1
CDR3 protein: CSVPDRTYNYGYTF

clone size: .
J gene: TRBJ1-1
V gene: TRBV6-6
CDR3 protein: CASSYPGQQNTEAFF

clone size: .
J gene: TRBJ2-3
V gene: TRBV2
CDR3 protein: CASSIFVAGGRSVTDTQYF

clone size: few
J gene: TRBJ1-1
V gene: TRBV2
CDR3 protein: CASSRFNRWNTEAFF

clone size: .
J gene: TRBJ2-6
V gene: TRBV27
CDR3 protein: CAKDRGRSGANVLTF

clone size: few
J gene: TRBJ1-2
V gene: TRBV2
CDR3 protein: CASSTGLYGYTF

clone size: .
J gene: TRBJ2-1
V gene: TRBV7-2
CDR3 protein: CASSLLAGAVDEQFF

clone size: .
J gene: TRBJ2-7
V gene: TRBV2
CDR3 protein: CASSAVRGTLTFYEQYF

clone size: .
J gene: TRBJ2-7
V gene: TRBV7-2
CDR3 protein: CASSLEGYREIPREQYF

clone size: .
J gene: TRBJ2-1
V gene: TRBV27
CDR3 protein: CASWTSSYNEQFF

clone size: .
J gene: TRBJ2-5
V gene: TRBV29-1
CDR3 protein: CSDTASGAVRETQYF

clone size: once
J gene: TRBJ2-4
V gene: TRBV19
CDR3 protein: CASRLAGGGNIQYF

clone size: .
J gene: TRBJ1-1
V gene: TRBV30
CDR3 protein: CASDPMTGGPEAFF

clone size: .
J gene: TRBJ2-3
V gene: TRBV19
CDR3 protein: CASSIVGGAYTQYF

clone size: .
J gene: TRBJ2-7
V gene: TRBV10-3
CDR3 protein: CAISESETESSYEQYF

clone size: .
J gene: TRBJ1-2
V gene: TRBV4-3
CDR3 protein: CASSQARTGIGRTF

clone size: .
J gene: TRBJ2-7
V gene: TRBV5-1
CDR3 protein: CASSLDRMGEQYF

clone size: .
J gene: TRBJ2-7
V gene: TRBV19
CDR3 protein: CASSIKAVSYEQYF

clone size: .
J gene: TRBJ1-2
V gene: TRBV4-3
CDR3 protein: CASSQDPSQVDYNYGYTF

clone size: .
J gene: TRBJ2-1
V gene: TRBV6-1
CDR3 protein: CASSGGTSGANEQFF

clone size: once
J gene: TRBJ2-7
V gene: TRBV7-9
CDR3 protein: CASSLSSGLAGYEQYF

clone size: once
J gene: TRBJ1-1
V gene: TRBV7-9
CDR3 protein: CASVERAGTEAFF

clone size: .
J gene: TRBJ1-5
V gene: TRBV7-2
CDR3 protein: CASSLYGDRVVAQPQHF

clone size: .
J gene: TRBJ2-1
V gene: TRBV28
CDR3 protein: CASSSEFSGSNEQFF

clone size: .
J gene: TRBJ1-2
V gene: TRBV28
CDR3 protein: CASSRPGAANYGYTF